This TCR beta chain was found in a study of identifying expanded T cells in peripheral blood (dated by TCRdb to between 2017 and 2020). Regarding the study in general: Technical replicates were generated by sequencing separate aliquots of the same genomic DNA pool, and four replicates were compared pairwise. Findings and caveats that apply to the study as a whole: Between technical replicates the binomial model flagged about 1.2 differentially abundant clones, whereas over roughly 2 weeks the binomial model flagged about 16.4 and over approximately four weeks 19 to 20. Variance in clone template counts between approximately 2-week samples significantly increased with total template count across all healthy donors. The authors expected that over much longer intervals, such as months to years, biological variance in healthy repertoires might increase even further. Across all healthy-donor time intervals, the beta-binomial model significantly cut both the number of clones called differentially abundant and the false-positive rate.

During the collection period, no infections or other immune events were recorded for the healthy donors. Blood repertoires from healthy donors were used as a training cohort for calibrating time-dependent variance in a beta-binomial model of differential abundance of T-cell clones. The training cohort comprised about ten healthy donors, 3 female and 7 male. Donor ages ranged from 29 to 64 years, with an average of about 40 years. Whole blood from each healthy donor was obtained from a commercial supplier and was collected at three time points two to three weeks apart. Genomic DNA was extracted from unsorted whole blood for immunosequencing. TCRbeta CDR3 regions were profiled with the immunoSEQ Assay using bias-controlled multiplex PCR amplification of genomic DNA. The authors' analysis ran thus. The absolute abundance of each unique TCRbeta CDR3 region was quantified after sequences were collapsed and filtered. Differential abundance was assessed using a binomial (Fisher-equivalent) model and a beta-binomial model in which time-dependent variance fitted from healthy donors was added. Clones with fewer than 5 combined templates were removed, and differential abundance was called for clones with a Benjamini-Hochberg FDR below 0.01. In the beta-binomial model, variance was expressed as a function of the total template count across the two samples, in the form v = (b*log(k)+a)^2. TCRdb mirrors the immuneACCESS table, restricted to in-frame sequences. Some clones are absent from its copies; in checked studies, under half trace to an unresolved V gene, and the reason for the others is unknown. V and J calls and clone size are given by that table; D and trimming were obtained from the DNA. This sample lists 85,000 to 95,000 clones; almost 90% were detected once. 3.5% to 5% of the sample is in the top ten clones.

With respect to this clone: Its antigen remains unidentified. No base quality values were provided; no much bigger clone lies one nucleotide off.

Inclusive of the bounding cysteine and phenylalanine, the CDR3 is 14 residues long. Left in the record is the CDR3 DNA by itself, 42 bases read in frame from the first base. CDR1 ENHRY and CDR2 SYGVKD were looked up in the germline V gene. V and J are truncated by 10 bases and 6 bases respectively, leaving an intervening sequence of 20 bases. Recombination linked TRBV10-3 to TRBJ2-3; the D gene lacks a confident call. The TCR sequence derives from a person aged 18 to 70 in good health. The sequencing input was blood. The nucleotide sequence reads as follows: TGTGCCACCACGACCGGTCAGCCACATGATACGCAGTATTTT. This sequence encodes CATTTGQPHDTQYF.